Below, 15 T cell receptor beta chains from the same sample are listed, as sequenced in a study of identical twins. A single record per CDR3 protein comes from TCRdb applying MiXCR to the 5' RACE reads. The sample includes 450,000 or so distinct CDR3 sequences, 24% of them seen just once. The sample was also reused in another study, on T cells expressing NK-cell markers.

Sequencing used CD4+ T cells sorted from blood. The receptors here all came from a woman aged 18-29 years in good health.

The chain has TRBV15 and TRBJ2-4; D call uncertain. The CDR3 covers 16 residues. V was clipped by 1 base and J by 1 base, with 11 bases between them. Per the germline V gene, CDR1 is LNHNV and CDR2 is YYDKDF (reference sequence). In DNA form, the CDR3 reads TGTGCCACCAGCAGAGTAGCAAGCTCTGCCAAAAACATTCAGTACTTC. Translated: CATSRVASSAKNIQYF.

This clonotype has a handful of counts. This chain joins TRBV6-2 or TRBV6-3 and TRBJ1-2, with D tentatively TRBD1 (6 bases). Trimming removed 6 bases at V and 3 bases at J, with 14 bases between. This CDR3 comprises 14 residues. The germline V gene has CDR1 MNHEY and CDR2 SVGEGT. CDR3: CASRLQGLDYGYTF. The DNA of the CDR3 is TGTGCCAGCAGACTACAGGGTTTGGACTATGGCTACACCTTC.

This clonotype was picked up a small number of times. The CDR3, as DNA: TGCGCCAGCAGCCAAGAGTCCCCCCAGTTCTTC. It encodes CASSQESPQFF. The rearrangement joins TRBV4-3 to TRBJ2-1; D ambiguous. The CDR3 is made up of 11 amino acids. Trimming removed 0 bases from V and 13 bases from J, with 7 bases in between. Germline V gives CDR1 LGHNA, CDR2 YSLEER.

This clonotype was counted only a few times. This rearrangement joins TRBV20-1 to TRBJ2-1; 12 bases fit TRBD2. CDR1 and CDR2 (germline): DFQATT, SNEGSKA (reference sequence). The CDR3 has 15 residues. After removal of 6 bases from V and 5 bases from J, the junction contained 8 bases not matched to a gene. The CDR3 reads CSALAPSGRDNEQFF. The CDR3 bases are TGCAGTGCCCTAGCCCCTAGCGGGAGGGACAATGAGCAGTTCTTC.

This clonotype was observed a handful of times. The V and J genes are TRBV6-1 and TRBJ2-3; no definite D call. The V and J ends lost 2 bases and 5 bases respectively, with 5 bases between them. Looked up from germline, CDR1 is MNHNS and CDR2 is SASEGT. The CDR3 covers 12 residues. The CDR3 region is CASSEIGDTQYF. The CDR3 bases are TGTGCCAGCAGTGAAATTGGAGATACGCAGTATTTT.

The chain couples TRBV12-5 to TRBJ2-5; maybe TRBD1 (6 bases). In germline, CDR1 is LGHNT, CDR2 FRNRAP. CDR3 length equals 16 residues. The V and J ends lost 2 bases and 3 bases respectively, with 16 bases between them. CDR3 nucleotide sequence: TGTGCTAGTGGTTTGATCCGGGACAAACTTAAAGAGACCCAGTACTTC. This codes for CASGLIRDKLKETQYF.

This clonotype occurred a few times. The V call is TRBV7-2, the J call TRBJ1-6, with D perhaps TRBD1 (6 bases). V lost 6 bases, J lost 10 bases, and 10 bases lay in between. Germline loops: CDR1 SGHTA, CDR2 FQGNSA. The CDR3 contains 12 residues. The CDR3 is CASSPGTSPLHF. The CDR3, as DNA: TGTGCCAGCAGTCCAGGGACATCACCCCTCCACTTT.

Only a few counts were recorded for this clonotype. The chain has TRBV4-3 and TRBJ2-7; D gene unclear. This CDR3 is 14 amino acids long. V gave up 0 bases and J gave up 3 bases, with 9 bases separating them. CDR1 and CDR2 from the germline V gene are LGHNA and YSLEER. CDR3 loop: CASSQDYSNYEQYF. The CDR3 coding sequence is TGCGCCAGCAGCCAAGATTACAGTAACTACGAGCAGTACTTC.

This chain links TRBV7-8 with TRBJ2-3, with 13 bases that match TRBD2. The junction had 8 bases not matched to a gene; V was cut back by 5 bases and J by 0 bases. This CDR3 contains 18 residues. The germline CDR1 and CDR2 sequences are SGHVS and FQNEAQ. DNA for the CDR3: TGTGCCAGCAGCACAACTAGCGGGGGGGACTCTAGCACAGATACGCAGTATTTT. Translating it yields CASSTTSGGDSSTDTQYF.

The chain employs TRBV7-3 and TRBJ2-2; 13 nucleotides match TRBD2. The CDR3 has 15 residues. J gave up 6 bases and V 4 bases, and 2 bases lay outside the gene matches. CDR1 and CDR2 from the germline V gene are SGHTA and FQGTGA. The CDR3 spells CASSWTSGGPGELFF. The CDR3 nucleotides read TGTGCCAGCAGCTGGACTAGCGGGGGCCCCGGGGAGCTGTTTTTT. The entire variable domain, with the rest obtained from reference TRBV7-3 and TRBJ2-2, is as follows: GAGVSQTPSNKVTEKGKYVELRCDPISGHTALYWYRQSLGQGPEFLIYFQGTGAADDSGLPNDRFFAVRPEGSVSTLKIQRTERGDSAVYLCASSWTSGGPGELFFGEGSRLTVL.

The chain has TRBV2 and TRBJ1-6; 9 bases are a match to TRBD1. Germline values: CDR1 SNHLY, CDR2 FYNNEI. CDR3 length equals 15 residues. The J segment lost 6 bases and the V segment lost 6 bases, leaving 6 bases of the junction unmatched. The CDR3 region is CASRGTGSVNSPLHF. DNA for the CDR3: TGTGCCAGCAGAGGGACAGGGAGCGTTAATTCACCCCTCCACTTT.

This clonotype occurred a few times. The chain employs TRBV5-1 and TRBJ2-1, with D unresolved. V dropped 4 bases and J dropped 0 bases, with 11 bases sitting between them. The length of the CDR3 is 15 residues. Looked up from germline, CDR1 is SGHRS and CDR2 is YFSETQ. The CDR3 is CASSVDLSSYNEQFF. The DNA of the CDR3 is TGCGCCAGCAGCGTTGACTTATCCTCCTACAATGAGCAGTTCTTC.

The chain combines TRBV10-3 with TRBJ2-1; tentatively, D is TRBD2 (6 bases). The ends were cut back, 10 bases at V and 4 bases at J, with 14 bases in the middle. Germline V gene sequence: CDR1 ENHRY, CDR2 SYGVKD. This CDR3 spans 13 amino acids. The CDR3 coding sequence is TGTGCCACATGCTTCGGAGGGTACAATGAGCAGTTCTTC. Its protein product is CATCFGGYNEQFF.

The chain links TRBV14 to TRBJ2-1; 13 nucleotides line up with TRBD2. The ends lost 0 bases at V and 9 bases at J; junction bases unmatched: 17. There are 20 residues in the CDR3. CDR1 and CDR2 from the germline V gene are SGHDN and FVKESK. CDR3 sequence reads: CASSQDRRQDGLAGVTEQFF. In DNA, the CDR3 is TGTGCCAGCAGCCAAGATCGCAGGCAGGACGGACTAGCGGGAGTAACTGAGCAGTTCTTC. Filled out from reference TRBV14 and TRBJ2-1, the complete variable domain reads EAGVTQFPSHSVIEKGQTVTLRCDPISGHDNLYWYRRVMGKEIKFLLHFVKESKQDESGMPNNRFLAERTGGTYSTLKVQPAELEDSGVYFCASSQDRRQDGLAGVTEQFFGPGTRLTVL.

This chain uses TRBV6-1 with TRBJ2-1; D is unclear. The CDR3 covers 14 residues. V was cut by 3 bases and J by 6 bases, with 12 bases left in between. Germline values: CDR1 MNHNS, CDR2 SASEGT. The CDR3 is CASSDRAYTNEQFF. As DNA, the CDR3 is TGTGCCAGCAGTGACCGGGCCTATACCAATGAGCAGTTCTTC.